The 30 T cell receptor beta chains reported below all come from one sample, sequenced in a study of T-cell reconstitution after alpha-beta-depleted transplantation in children. Researchers prepared the TCRbeta library using unique molecular identifiers, the study reports. TCRdb re-derived calls from the PCR reads in MiXCR, one entry per CDR3 protein. The repertoire consists of tens of thousands of distinct CDR3 sequences, with under 6% occurring once and the leading ten covering over 30%. The material sequenced was PBMCs, mostly from graft donor cells, taken 60 days after TCRalphabeta/CD19-depleted stem cell transplant. Receptors were obtained from a female patient between 2 and 15 years old who had a stem cell transplant for aplastic anemia, so the T cells may come from the graft donor.

This clonotype appeared many times. The rearrangement joins TRBV6-5 to TRBJ2-3, with D possibly being TRBD1 (5 bases). Trimming removed 4 bases at V and 2 bases at J, with 16 bases between. There are 16 residues in the CDR3. Germline CDR1 MNHEY, CDR2 SVGAGI. The CDR3 region is CASSSAGAQTTDTQYF. CDR3 nucleotides: TGTGCCAGCAGTTCTGCTGGGGCCCAAACCACAGATACGCAGTATTTT.

The chain has TRBV6-1 and TRBJ2-2; D may be TRBD2 (5 bases). CDR3 size: 14 residues. Germline CDR1 is MNHNS and CDR2 is SASEGT. With 5 bases removed from V and 5 bases from J, the gap between germline ends came to 12 bases. CDR3 nucleotide sequence: TGTGCCAGCAGTACCCGGACTCCTACCGGGGAGCTGTTTTTT. Its translation: CASSTRTPTGELFF.

The table lists this clonotype with many counts. The chain couples TRBV3-1 to TRBJ2-1, with D perhaps assigned TRBD1 or TRBD2 (5 bases each). This CDR3 contains 12 residues. CDR1 and CDR2 (germline): LGHDT, YNNKEL (reference sequence). The V end lost 3 bases, the J end lost 8 bases, and 8 bases lay between the germline ends. The CDR3 bases are TGTGCCAGCAGCCAGGGGGTCTATGAGCAGTTCTTC. Protein sequence: CASSQGVYEQFF.

The chain links TRBV21-1 to TRBJ2-5; TRBD1 is the table's D call, not checked against the DNA. TRBV21-1 is shown as a pseudogene. The CDR3 contains 16 residues. The chain's CDR3 is CASSKEYRGDQETQYF. The CDR3, as DNA: TGTGCCAGCAGCAAAGAATACAGGGGGGACCAAGAGACCCAGTACTTC.

This rearrangement joins TRBV20-1 to TRBJ2-2, with 9 bases lining up with TRBD1. The CDR3 spans 16 residues. Looked up from germline, CDR1 is DFQATT and CDR2 is SNEGSKA (reference sequence). Trimming cost V 0 bases and J 4 bases; bases outside gene matches: 6. CDR3 DNA: TGCAGTGCTAGAGAGCCGGGACAGGGAGGCACCGGGGAGCTGTTTTTT. As protein: CSAREPGQGGTGELFF.

There are a few counts of this clonotype. This chain joins TRBV3-1 and TRBJ1-3; D might be TRBD1 (5 bases). Between the trimmed V and J ends, which lost 8 bases and 2 bases, there was a span of 16 bases. The CDR3 runs 15 residues. The V gene's germline CDR1 is LGHDT and CDR2 YNNKEL (reference sequence). CDR3 sequence: CASRARGGTGNTIYF. The DNA of the CDR3 is TGTGCCAGCCGCGCGAGGGGAGGGACTGGAAACACCATATATTTT. Full variable domain (outside the CDR3, taken from reference TRBV3-1 and TRBJ1-3): DTAVSQTPKYLVTQMGNDKSIKCEQNLGHDTMYWYKQDSKKFLKIMFSYNNKELIINETVPNRFSPKSPDKAHLNLHINSLELGDSAVYFCASRARGGTGNTIYFGEGSWLTVV.

At least ten counts were recorded for this clonotype. The J gene is TRBJ2-2, the V gene TRBV28; D may be TRBD1 (5 bases). Germline lookup yields CDR1 MDHEN and CDR2 SYDVKM. CDR3 length: 14 residues. V gave up 6 bases and J gave up 6 bases, with 14 bases separating them. The CDR3 region has the DNA TGTGCCAGCAGCCCGAGTAGGGGCCCCGGGGAGCTGTTTTTT. Amino acids: CASSPSRGPGELFF.

This clonotype was seen ten or more times. The CDR3 sequence: CATSDSSGITDTQYF. In DNA form, the CDR3 reads TGTGCCACCAGTGACTCTAGCGGGATCACAGATACGCAGTATTTT. This rearrangement joins TRBV24-1 to TRBJ2-3; 9 bases map to TRBD2. The CDR3 totals 15 residues. V shed 4 bases and J 2 bases; nucleotides not matched to a gene: 3. Germline V gene data show CDR1 as KGHDR and CDR2 as SFDVKD.

This clonotype appeared many times. The V and J genes are TRBV12-3 or TRBV12-4 and TRBJ2-3; D is unresolved. Between the trimmed V and J ends, which lost 1 base and 4 bases, there was a span of 9 bases. The CDR3 is 14 amino acids. CDR3 sequence (DNA): TGTGCCAGCAGTTTAGGTGCACCGGCAGATACGCAGTATTTT. This gives the protein CASSLGAPADTQYF.

The sample holds many counts of this clonotype. The J gene is TRBJ2-3, the V gene TRBV5-4; D unclear. The germline V gene encodes CDR1 SGHNT and CDR2 YYREEE (reference sequence). The CDR3 loop spans 14 amino acids. With 0 bases removed from V and 6 bases from J, the gap between germline ends came to 11 bases. Here the CDR3 reads CASSLVRKTDTQYF. CDR3 nucleotides: TGTGCCAGCAGCTTGGTACGAAAAACCGATACGCAGTATTTT.

The J gene is TRBJ2-3, the V gene TRBV29-1; D perhaps matches TRBD2 (5 bases). Trimming left V 5 bases short and J 0 bases short, with 21 bases between. Germline-derived CDR1 and CDR2 are SQVTM and ANQGSEA. The CDR3 length is 17 residues. This CDR3 is CSVLLQVLGGSTDTQYF. DNA of the CDR3: TGCAGCGTTCTTTTACAAGTACTAGGCGGTAGCACAGATACGCAGTATTTT.

This clonotype was recorded at least ten times. This chain joins TRBV30 and TRBJ2-7; D possibly uses TRBD1 or TRBD2 (7 bases each). V was clipped by 3 bases and J by 6 bases, with 15 bases between them. The CDR3 loop spans 13 amino acids. The germline CDR1 and CDR2 sequences are GTSNPN and SVGIG (reference sequence). CDR3: CAWSWIRGGEQYF. CDR3 in DNA: TGTGCCTGGAGCTGGATCAGGGGGGGCGAGCAGTACTTC.

This clonotype was detected ten times or more. The chain carries TRBV20-1 and TRBJ2-5; no reliable D call. V lost 6 bases and J lost 1, with 12 bases in between. Germline V gene lookup returns CDR1 DFQATT and CDR2 SNEGSKA (reference sequence). The CDR3 extends over 13 amino acids. The CDR3, as DNA: TGCAGTGCGGTTTTTCGAGCCCAAGAGACCCAGTACTTC. Its protein product is CSAVFRAQETQYF.

This clonotype was recorded many times. This chain connects TRBV12-3 or TRBV12-4 to TRBJ1-2; D remains ambiguous. This CDR3 is 10 amino acids long. Trimming cost V 8 bases and J 8 bases, with 9 bases left between them. In nucleotides, the CDR3 is TGTGCCAGCGGCCCGGGCGGCTACACCTTC. This codes for CASGPGGYTF.

This clonotype was counted many times. The chain joins TRBV6-1 to TRBJ1-3; 7 bases match TRBD1. With V trimmed by 4 bases and J by 0 bases, 9 bases remained unmatched. The germline V gene has CDR1 MNHNS and CDR2 SASEGT. This CDR3 comprises 17 residues. The CDR3, as DNA: TGTGCCAGCAGTGCCCAGACAGGGTCCAGCTCTGGAAACACCATATATTTT. Protein sequence: CASSAQTGSSSGNTIYF.

DNA of the CDR3: TGTGCCAGCAGTTTAGAAGGAAGGACTAGCGGGACCCCTCGCAACAATGAGCAGTTCTTC. Its translation: CASSLEGRTSGTPRNNEQFF. The chain couples TRBV27 to TRBJ2-1, with 12 bases aligning to TRBD2. The ends lost 2 bases at V and 5 bases at J; junction bases unmatched: 16. Germline CDR1 and CDR2: MNHEY and SMNVEV (reference sequence). This CDR3 spans 20 amino acids.

There are many counts of this clonotype. This chain uses TRBV29-1 with TRBJ1-2; tentatively, D is TRBD1 (5 bases). The CDR3 runs 12 residues. V was trimmed by 4 bases and J by 2 bases, leaving 8 bases between them. Germline-derived CDR1 and CDR2 are SQVTM and ANQGSEA. The chain's CDR3 is CSVGTTNYGYTF. CDR3 DNA: TGCAGCGTTGGGACAACAAACTATGGCTACACCTTC.

This clonotype was counted many times. The rearrangement links TRBV28 to TRBJ1-6, with D perhaps matching TRBD1 (5 bases). Looked up from germline, CDR1 is MDHEN and CDR2 is SYDVKM. This CDR3 has 14 amino acids. Trimming pared 2 bases from V and 10 bases from J, leaving 12 bases between. The DNA for the CDR3 is TGTGCCAGCAGTTTAAGCCAGGGTCGGTCACCCCTCCACTTT. Its protein product is CASSLSQGRSPLHF.

This clonotype was recorded at least ten times. The rearrangement links TRBV15 to TRBJ2-3; 7 nucleotides line up with TRBD2. Per germline, CDR1 LNHNV and CDR2 YYDKDF (reference sequence). This CDR3 region has 15 residues. Unmatched junction bases numbered 2, after V lost 2 bases and J lost 0 bases. The CDR3 is CATSRLAESTDTQYF. The CDR3 DNA sequence: TGTGCCACCAGCAGACTAGCGGAAAGCACAGATACGCAGTATTTT. Full variable domain (missing parts from reference TRBV15 and TRBJ2-3): DAMVIQNPRYQVTQFGKPVTLSCSQTLNHNVMYWYQQKSSQAPKLLFHYYDKDFNNEADTPDNFQSRRPNTSFCFLDIRSPGLGDTAMYLCATSRLAESTDTQYFGPGTRLTVL.

The V call is TRBV18, the J call TRBJ2-2, with a weak D call TRBD2 (6 bases). Germline V gene lookup returns CDR1 KGHSH and CDR2 LQKENI. The CDR3 spans 16 residues. Trimming shortened V by 1 base and J by 3 bases, and 12 bases separated the two germline ends. The DNA of the CDR3 is TGTGCCAGCTCACCACGACTAGTTTTGGACACCGGGGAGCTGTTTTTT. Translated, it gives CASSPRLVLDTGELFF.

This clonotype was counted many times. The rearrangement uses TRBV5-6 and TRBJ1-1; D gene uncertain. CDR1 and CDR2 from the germline V gene are SGHDT and YYEEEE. This CDR3 is built from 13 residues. Trimming took off 0 bases at V and 1 base at J, with 4 bases between the two ends. Here the CDR3 DNA reads TGTGCCAGCAGCTTGGGAGGGAACACTGAAGCTTTCTTT. Translation gives CASSLGGNTEAFF.

This clonotype was seen ten or more times. This chain connects TRBV5-1 to TRBJ2-5; perhaps TRBD2 as D (5 bases). Trimming shortened V by 2 bases and J by 5 bases, and 13 bases separated the two germline ends. This CDR3 has 14 amino acids. Germline CDR1 is SGHRS and CDR2 is YFSETQ. CDR3 sequence: CASSFQASSETQYF. In nucleotides, the CDR3 is TGCGCCAGCAGCTTCCAGGCTAGCTCGGAGACCCAGTACTTC.

This clonotype has a count of ten or more. This rearrangement joins TRBV12-3 or TRBV12-4 to TRBJ2-3; no reliable D call. The ends were cut back, 1 base at V and 0 bases at J, with 5 bases in the middle. There are 14 residues in the CDR3. CDR3 sequence: CASSLGLSTDTQYF. DNA for the CDR3: TGTGCCAGCAGTTTAGGGCTCAGCACAGATACGCAGTATTTT.

This clonotype has ten or more counts. V gene TRBV20-1 combines with J gene TRBJ2-2; tentatively, D is TRBD2 (6 bases). Trimming shortened V by 1 base and J by 3 bases, and 12 bases separated the two germline ends. The V gene's germline CDR1 is DFQATT and CDR2 SNEGSKA (reference sequence). This CDR3 spans 15 amino acids. CDR3 DNA sequence: TGCAGTGCTAGAGCGGGACTCCTGGACACCGGGGAGCTGTTTTTT. Protein product: CSARAGLLDTGELFF.

Ten or more counts support this clonotype. The rearrangement links TRBV7-8 to TRBJ2-1; TRBD1 agrees at 9 bases. There are 17 residues in the CDR3. The germline gives CDR1 SGHVS, CDR2 FQNEAQ. V was clipped by 0 bases and J by 7 bases; unmatched bases: 10. CDR3 coding DNA: TGTGCCAGCAGCTTAGCCTCTTTACGGGACAGGGCTAATGAGCAGTTCTTC. It translates to CASSLASLRDRANEQFF.

In this sample, this clonotype turned up a few times. The CDR3 bases are TGTGCCAGCAGTCCCAGGAATGGCCATCAGCCCCAGCATTTT. As protein: CASSPRNGHQPQHF. J is TRBJ1-5 and V is TRBV28; D remains unclear. CDR1 and CDR2 (germline): MDHEN, SYDVKM. The CDR3 has 14 residues. Trimming left V 5 bases short and J 5 bases short, with 13 bases between.

This clonotype was seen repeatedly, ten times or more. The chain links TRBV27 to TRBJ1-5; possible D gene TRBD1, 6 bases. Germline V gene sequence: CDR1 MNHEY, CDR2 SMNVEV (reference sequence). The CDR3 totals 14 residues. V lost 5 bases and J 2 bases, leaving 10 bases between the germline ends. The CDR3 nucleotides are TGTGCCAGCAGTAGACGACAGGGCAATCAGCCCCAGCATTTT. Its translation: CASSRRQGNQPQHF.

In its sample, this clonotype was seen many times. The chain employs TRBV27 and TRBJ2-1; unclear D gene. Trimming took off 6 bases at V and 0 bases at J, with 12 bases between the two ends. The CDR3 runs 15 residues. Germline CDR1 reads MNHEY; CDR2 reads SMNVEV (reference sequence). The CDR3 is CASRRRRTSYNEQFF. CDR3 DNA sequence: TGTGCCAGCAGGCGGCGACGCACCTCCTACAATGAGCAGTTCTTC.

This clonotype appeared a few times. The V and J genes are TRBV6-6 and TRBJ1-5; possible D gene TRBD1, 5 bases. Deletions cut 2 bases from V and 4 bases from J, with 18 bases between. This CDR3 is 17 amino acids long. In germline, CDR1 is MNHNY, CDR2 SVGAGI (reference sequence). The CDR3 protein is CASSYPSRQGLNQPQHF. The CDR3 DNA reads TGTGCCAGCAGTTACCCCTCGAGGCAGGGATTGAATCAGCCCCAGCATTTT.

This clonotype has ten or more counts. The V and J genes are TRBV20-1 and TRBJ2-3; 14 bases line up with TRBD2. Looked up from germline, CDR1 is DFQATT and CDR2 is SNEGSKA (reference sequence). Trimming at V came to 1 base and at J to 1 base, leaving 10 bases not matched to a gene. The CDR3 contains 19 residues. CDR3 DNA sequence: TGCAGTGCTAGAGCCCCGGGACTAGCGGGAGAGGGGGGCACAGATACGCAGTATTTT. Amino acid sequence: CSARAPGLAGEGGTDTQYF.